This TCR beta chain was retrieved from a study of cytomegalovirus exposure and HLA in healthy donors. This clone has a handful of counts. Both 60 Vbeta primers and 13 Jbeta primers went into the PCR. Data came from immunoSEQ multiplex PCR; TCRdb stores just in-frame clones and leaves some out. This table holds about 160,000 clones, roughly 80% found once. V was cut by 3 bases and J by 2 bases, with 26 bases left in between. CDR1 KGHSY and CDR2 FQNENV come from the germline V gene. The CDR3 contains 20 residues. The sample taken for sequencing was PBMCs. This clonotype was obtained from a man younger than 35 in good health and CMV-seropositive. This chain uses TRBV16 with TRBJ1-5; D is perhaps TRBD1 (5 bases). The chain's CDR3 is CASSHGLFFGGSVGNQPQHF. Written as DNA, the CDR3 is TGTGCCAGCAGCCACGGCCTCTTTTTCGGGGGTTCGGTGGGCAATCAGCCCCAGCATTTT.